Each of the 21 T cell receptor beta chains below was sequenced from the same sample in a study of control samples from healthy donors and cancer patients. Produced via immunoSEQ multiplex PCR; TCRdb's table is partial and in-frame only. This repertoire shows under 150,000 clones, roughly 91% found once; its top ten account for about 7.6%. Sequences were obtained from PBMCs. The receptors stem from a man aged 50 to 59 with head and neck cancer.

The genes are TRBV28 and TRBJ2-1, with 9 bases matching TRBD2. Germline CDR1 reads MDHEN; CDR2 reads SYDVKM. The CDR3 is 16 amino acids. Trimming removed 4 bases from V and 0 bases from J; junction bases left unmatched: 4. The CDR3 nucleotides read TGTGCCAGCAGTTCGACTAGCGGAAGCTCCTACAATGAGCAGTTCTTC. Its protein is CASSSTSGSSYNEQFF.

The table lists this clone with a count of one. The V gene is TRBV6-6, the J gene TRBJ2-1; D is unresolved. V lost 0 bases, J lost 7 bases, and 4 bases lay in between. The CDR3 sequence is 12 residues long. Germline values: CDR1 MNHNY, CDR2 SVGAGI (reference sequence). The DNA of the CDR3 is TGTGCCAGCAGTTACTCGATGAATGAGCAGTTCTTC. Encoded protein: CASSYSMNEQFF.

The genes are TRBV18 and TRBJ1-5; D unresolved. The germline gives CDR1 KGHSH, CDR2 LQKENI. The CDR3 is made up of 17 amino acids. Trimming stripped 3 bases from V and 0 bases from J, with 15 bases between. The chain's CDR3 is CASSPFRHQASNQPQHF. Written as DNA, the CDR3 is TGTGCCAGCTCACCTTTTAGACACCAAGCTAGCAATCAGCCCCAGCATTTT.

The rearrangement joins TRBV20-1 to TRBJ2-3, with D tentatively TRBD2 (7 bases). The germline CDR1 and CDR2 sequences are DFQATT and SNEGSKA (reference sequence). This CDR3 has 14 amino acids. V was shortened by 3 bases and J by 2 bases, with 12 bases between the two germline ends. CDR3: CSASGGGATDTQYF. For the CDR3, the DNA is TGCAGTGCTAGTGGAGGGGGGGCCACAGATACGCAGTATTTT.

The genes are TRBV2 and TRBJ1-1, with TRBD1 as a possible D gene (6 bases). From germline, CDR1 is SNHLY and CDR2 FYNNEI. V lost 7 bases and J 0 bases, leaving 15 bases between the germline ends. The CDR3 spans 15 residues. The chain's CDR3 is CASKWGQKMNTEAFF. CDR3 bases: TGTGCCAGCAAGTGGGGGCAGAAAATGAACACTGAAGCTTTCTTT.

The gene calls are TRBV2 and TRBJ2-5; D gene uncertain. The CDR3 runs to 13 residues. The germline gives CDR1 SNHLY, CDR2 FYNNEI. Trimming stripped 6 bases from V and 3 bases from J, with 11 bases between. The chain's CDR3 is CASRTDSEETQYF. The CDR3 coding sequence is TGTGCCAGCAGAACAGATTCCGAAGAGACCCAGTACTTC.

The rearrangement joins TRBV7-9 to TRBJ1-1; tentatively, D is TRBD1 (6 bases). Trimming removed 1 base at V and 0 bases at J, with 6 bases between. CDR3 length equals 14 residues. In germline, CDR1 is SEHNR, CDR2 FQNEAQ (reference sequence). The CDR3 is CASSLDRVNTEAFF. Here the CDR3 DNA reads TGTGCCAGCAGCTTAGACAGGGTGAACACTGAAGCTTTCTTT.

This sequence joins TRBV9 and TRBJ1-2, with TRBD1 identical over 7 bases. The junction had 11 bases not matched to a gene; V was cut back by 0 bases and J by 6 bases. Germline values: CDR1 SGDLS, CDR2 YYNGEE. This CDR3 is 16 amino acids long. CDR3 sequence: CASSVDPTGRGDGYTF. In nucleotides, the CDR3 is TGTGCCAGCAGCGTAGACCCGACGGGCAGGGGGGATGGCTACACCTTC. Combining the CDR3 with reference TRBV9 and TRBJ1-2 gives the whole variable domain DSGVTQTPKHLITATGQRVTLRCSPRSGDLSVYWYQQSLDQGLQFLIQYYNGEERAKGNILERFSAQQFPDLHSELNLSSLELGDSALYFCASSVDPTGRGDGYTFGSGTRLTVV.

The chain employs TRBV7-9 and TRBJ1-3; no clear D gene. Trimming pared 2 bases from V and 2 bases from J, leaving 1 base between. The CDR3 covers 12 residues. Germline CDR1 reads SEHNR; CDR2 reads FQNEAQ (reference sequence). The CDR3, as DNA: TGTGCCAGCAGCTTAACTGGAAACACCATATATTTT. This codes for CASSLTGNTIYF.

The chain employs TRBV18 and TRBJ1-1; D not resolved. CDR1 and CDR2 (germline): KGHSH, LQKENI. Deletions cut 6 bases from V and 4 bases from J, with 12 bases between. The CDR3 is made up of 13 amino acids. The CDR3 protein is CASSLPTRTEAFF. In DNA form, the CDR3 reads TGTGCCAGCTCCTTACCGACTCGCACTGAAGCTTTCTTT.

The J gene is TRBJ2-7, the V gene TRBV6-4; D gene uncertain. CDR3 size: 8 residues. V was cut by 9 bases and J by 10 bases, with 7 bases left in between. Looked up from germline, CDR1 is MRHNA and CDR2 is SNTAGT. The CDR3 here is CASRAQYF. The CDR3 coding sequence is TGTGCCAGTCGGGCTCAGTACTTC.

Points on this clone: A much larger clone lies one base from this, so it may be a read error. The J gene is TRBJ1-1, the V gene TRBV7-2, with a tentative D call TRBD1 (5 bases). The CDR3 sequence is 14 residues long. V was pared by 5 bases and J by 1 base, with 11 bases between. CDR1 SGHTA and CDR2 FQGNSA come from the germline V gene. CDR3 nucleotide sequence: TGTGCCAGCAGCCCTGGGGGTCAGAACACTGAAGCTTTCTTT. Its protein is CASSPGGQNTEAFF.

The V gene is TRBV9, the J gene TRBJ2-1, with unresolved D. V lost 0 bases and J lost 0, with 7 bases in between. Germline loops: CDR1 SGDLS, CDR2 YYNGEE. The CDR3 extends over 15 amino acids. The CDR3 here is CASSVAINSYNEQFF. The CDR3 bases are TGTGCCAGCAGCGTAGCTATAAACTCCTACAATGAGCAGTTCTTC.

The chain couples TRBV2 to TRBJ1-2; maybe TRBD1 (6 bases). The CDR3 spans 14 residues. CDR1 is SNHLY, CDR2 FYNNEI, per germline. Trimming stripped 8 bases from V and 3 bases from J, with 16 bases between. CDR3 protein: CASQQGKVYYGYTF. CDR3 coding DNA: TGTGCCAGCCAACAGGGAAAAGTCTACTATGGCTACACCTTC.

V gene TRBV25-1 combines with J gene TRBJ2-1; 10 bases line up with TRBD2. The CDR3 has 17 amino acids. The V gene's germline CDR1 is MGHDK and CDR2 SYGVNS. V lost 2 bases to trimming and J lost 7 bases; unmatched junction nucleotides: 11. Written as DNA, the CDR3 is TGTGCCAGCAGTGAACCGAGCGGGGGGGTTTTTGGGAATGAGCAGTTCTTC. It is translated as CASSEPSGGVFGNEQFF.

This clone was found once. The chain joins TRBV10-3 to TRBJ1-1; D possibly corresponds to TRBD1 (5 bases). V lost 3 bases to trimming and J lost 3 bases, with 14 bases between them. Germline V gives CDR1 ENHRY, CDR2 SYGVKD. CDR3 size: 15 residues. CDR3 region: CAISEWGGGDTEAFF. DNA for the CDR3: TGTGCCATCAGTGAATGGGGGGGAGGAGACACTGAAGCTTTCTTT.

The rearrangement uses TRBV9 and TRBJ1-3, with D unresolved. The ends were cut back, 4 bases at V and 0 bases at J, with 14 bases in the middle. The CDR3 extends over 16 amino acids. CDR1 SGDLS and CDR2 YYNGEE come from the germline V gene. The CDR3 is CASSPQAVYSGNTIYF. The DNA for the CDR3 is TGTGCCAGCAGCCCCCAGGCGGTGTACTCTGGAAACACCATATATTTT.

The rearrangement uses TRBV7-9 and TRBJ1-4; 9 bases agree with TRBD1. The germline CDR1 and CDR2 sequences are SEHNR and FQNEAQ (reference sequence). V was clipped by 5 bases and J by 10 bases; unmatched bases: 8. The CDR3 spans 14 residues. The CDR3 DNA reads TGTGCCAGCAGCCCAACTACAGGGGGCGGAAAACTGTTTTTT. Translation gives CASSPTTGGGKLFF.

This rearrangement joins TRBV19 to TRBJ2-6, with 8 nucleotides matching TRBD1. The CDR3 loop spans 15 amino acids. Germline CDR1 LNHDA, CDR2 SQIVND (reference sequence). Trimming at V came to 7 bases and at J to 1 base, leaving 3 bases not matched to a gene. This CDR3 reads CASTGGVSGANVLTF. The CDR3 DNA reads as TGTGCCAGTACAGGGGGCGTATCTGGGGCCAACGTCCTGACTTTC.

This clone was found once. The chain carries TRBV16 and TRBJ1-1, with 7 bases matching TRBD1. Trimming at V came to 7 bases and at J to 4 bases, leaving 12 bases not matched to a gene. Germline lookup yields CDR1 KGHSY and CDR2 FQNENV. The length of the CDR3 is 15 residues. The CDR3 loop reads CASIDTGVGSTEAFF. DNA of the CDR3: TGTGCCAGCATCGACACAGGGGTAGGATCCACTGAAGCTTTCTTT.

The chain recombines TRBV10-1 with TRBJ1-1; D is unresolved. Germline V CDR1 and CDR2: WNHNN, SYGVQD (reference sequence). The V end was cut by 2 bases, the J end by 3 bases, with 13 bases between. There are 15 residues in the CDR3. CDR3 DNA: TGCGCCAGCAGTGAGAGACGCAGCCCGTACACTGAAGCTTTCTTT. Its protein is CASSERRSPYTEAFF.